The 18 T cell receptor beta chains below come from one sample, sequenced in a study of STAT5B mutations in CD4+ large granular lymphocyte leukemia. Profiling relied on immunoSEQ multiplex PCR, and the TCRdb table lists in-frame clones only, not all of them. This table holds about 40,000 clones, 80% to 90% found once. The material sequenced was CD4+ T cells from blood buffy coats. All receptors derive from a human donor in good health.

The CDR3 region is CASNVGGNYGYTF. Written as DNA, the CDR3 is TGTGCCAGCAATGTGGGGGGAAACTATGGCTACACCTTC. The chain recombines TRBV5-6 with TRBJ1-2; tentative D call: TRBD1 (5 bases). With 6 bases removed from V and 2 bases from J, the gap between germline ends came to 11 bases. From germline, CDR1 is SGHDT and CDR2 YYEEEE. The CDR3 covers 13 residues. The entire variable domain, with the rest obtained from reference TRBV5-6 and TRBJ1-2, is as follows: DAGVTQSPTHLIKTRGQQVTLRCSPKSGHDTVSWYQQALGQGPQFIFQYYEEEERQRGNFPDRFSGHQFPNYSSELNVNALLLGDSALYLCASNVGGNYGYTFGSGTRLTVV.

V usage is TRBV6-4 and J usage is TRBJ2-3; D is ambiguous. Deletions cut 3 bases from V and 6 bases from J, with 7 bases between. Germline-derived CDR1 and CDR2 are MRHNA and SNTAGT. The CDR3 runs to 12 residues. The CDR3 sequence: CASSENSDTQYF. For the CDR3, the DNA is TGTGCCAGCAGTGAAAACTCTGATACGCAGTATTTT.

The V gene is TRBV30, the J gene TRBJ1-5, with a possible D match to TRBD1 (5 bases). Trimming removed 4 bases from V and 7 bases from J, with 17 bases in between. CDR3 length: 14 amino acids. CDR1 GTSNPN and CDR2 SVGIG come from the germline V gene (reference sequence). The CDR3 DNA sequence: TGTGCCTGGAACCTCGGACAACCAGGGCAGCCCCAGCATTTT. This gives the protein CAWNLGQPGQPQHF.

V and J are TRBV9 and TRBJ1-4; D uncertain. CDR3 size: 13 residues. CDR1 is SGDLS, CDR2 YYNGEE, per germline. Trimming cost V 3 bases and J 5 bases, with 8 bases left between them. CDR3 loop: CASSAGWNEKLFF. The CDR3 nucleotides read TGTGCCAGCAGCGCAGGATGGAATGAAAAACTGTTTTTT.

V and J are TRBV5-8 and TRBJ1-5; D is ambiguous. Germline CDR1 SGHTS, CDR2 YDEGEE. This CDR3 comprises 14 residues. V gave up 0 bases and J gave up 4 bases, with 8 bases separating them. The CDR3 DNA follows: TGTGCCAGCAGCTTGGAGGGTGGTAATCAGCCCCAGCATTTT. It specifies CASSLEGGNQPQHF. Full variable domain (rest looked up from reference TRBV5-8 and TRBJ1-5): EAGVTQSPTHLIKTRGQQATLRCSPISGHTSVYWYQQALGLGLQFLLWYDEGEERNRGNFPPRFSGRQFPNYSSELNVNALELEDSALYLCASSLEGGNQPQHFGDGTRLSIL.

This clone was picked up a small number of times. CDR3 bases: TGCAGCGTTGGGAGAGCAGGGAACACTGAAGCTTTCTTT. It yields the protein CSVGRAGNTEAFF. This chain joins TRBV29-1 and TRBJ1-1; no reliable D call. The germline V and J ends were trimmed by 4 bases and 1 base, with 10 bases remaining between them. There are 13 residues in the CDR3. CDR1 is SQVTM and CDR2 is ANQGSEA in the germline V gene.

The chain uses TRBV29-1 and TRBJ2-7; 15 bases align to TRBD2. The germline V gene has CDR1 SQVTM and CDR2 ANQGSEA. The CDR3 length is 18 residues. V lost 3 bases to trimming and J lost 6 bases; unmatched junction nucleotides: 15. The CDR3 sequence: CSVEVPSGTSGRLREQYF. The CDR3 coding sequence is TGCAGCGTTGAGGTTCCCTCCGGGACTAGCGGGAGGTTGCGCGAGCAGTACTTC.

This chain joins TRBV11-1 and TRBJ2-5, with D possibly called TRBD1 or TRBD2 (5 bases each). The germline V gene encodes CDR1 SGHAT and CDR2 FQDESV (reference sequence). V was clipped by 1 base and J by 3 bases, with 18 bases between them. The CDR3 spans 17 residues. The CDR3 DNA follows: TGTGCCAGCAGCTTAGGTCAGGGAGTGGGGTCCGAAGAGACCCAGTACTTC. It yields the protein CASSLGQGVGSEETQYF.

This chain joins TRBV5-1 and TRBJ1-3; D gene unclear. CDR3 length: 17 amino acids. Trimming took 2 bases from V and 5 from J, leaving 20 bases between them. CDR1 and CDR2 from the germline V gene are SGHRS and YFSETQ. CDR3 in amino acids: CASSLNPQGTARNTIYF. CDR3 nucleotides: TGCGCCAGCAGCTTAAACCCCCAAGGCACAGCGCGAAACACCATATATTTT.

The rearrangement joins TRBV5-4 to TRBJ2-5; the match to TRBD1 covers 9 bases. V gave up 4 bases and J gave up 5 bases; unmatched junction bases: 6. This CDR3 contains 14 residues. Germline V gives CDR1 SGHNT, CDR2 YYREEE (reference sequence). The CDR3 loop is CASSRTGGGETQYF. The CDR3 coding sequence is TGTGCCAGCAGCCGTACAGGGGGCGGGGAGACCCAGTACTTC.

The chain carries TRBV2 and TRBJ2-7; D is uncertain. Germline V gene sequence: CDR1 SNHLY, CDR2 FYNNEI. V was pared by 4 bases and J by 4 bases, with 14 bases between. The CDR3 length is 14 residues. As DNA, the CDR3 is TGTGCCAGCAGTGCCAGGTATTCTCCGTACGAGCAGTACTTC. Translation: CASSARYSPYEQYF.

This clone was seen just once. The CDR3 sequence is CASRSLSNSPLHF. CDR3 nucleotide sequence: TGTGCCAGCAGGTCCCTTTCGAATTCACCCCTCCACTTT. The chain uses TRBV27 and TRBJ1-6, with no clear D. Per germline, CDR1 MNHEY and CDR2 SMNVEV (reference sequence). The CDR3 is 13 amino acids. V lost 6 bases and J lost 7, with 10 bases in between.

The chain combines TRBV7-2 with TRBJ2-5; 8 bases align to TRBD1. Germline CDR1 SGHTA, CDR2 FQGNSA. The CDR3 has 13 residues. With V trimmed by 5 bases and J by 5 bases, 4 bases remained unmatched. Here the CDR3 reads CASSPGGPETQYF. DNA for the CDR3: TGTGCCAGCAGCCCAGGGGGCCCGGAGACCCAGTACTTC.

As DNA, the CDR3 is TGTGCCAGCAGTGAACCATCAGGGGCCCCCCCCTACGAGCAGTACTTC. It is translated as CASSEPSGAPPYEQYF. The chain combines TRBV6-1 with TRBJ2-7; maybe TRBD1 (6 bases). The germline gives CDR1 MNHNS, CDR2 SASEGT. Trimming pared 2 bases from V and 2 bases from J, leaving 16 bases between. The CDR3 length is 16 residues.

The V gene is TRBV10-3, the J gene TRBJ1-1, with 8 bases lining up with TRBD1. This CDR3 is 14 amino acids long. Germline CDR1 and CDR2: ENHRY and SYGVKD. The ends lost 7 bases at V and 4 bases at J; junction bases unmatched: 8. The CDR3 DNA reads TGTGCCATCAAGGGCGGGGACAGGTCCACTGAAGCTTTCTTT. This sequence encodes CAIKGGDRSTEAFF.

This chain uses TRBV5-4 with TRBJ2-5; possible D gene TRBD1, 5 bases. The assigned J gene may be wrong: the sequence end matches TRBJ2-7 better. The CDR3 has 14 amino acids. Germline V lookup: CDR1 SGHNT, CDR2 YYREEE (reference sequence). In nucleotides, the CDR3 is TGTGCCAGCAGCCCAGAATTAGGGGTGTACGAGCAGTACTTC. Its protein product is CASSPELGVYEQYF.

Turning to this clone: A junction end diverges from the germline sequence, so it may reflect a read error. V and J are TRBV19 and TRBJ1-5, with TRBD1 matching over 7 bases. The germline CDR1 and CDR2 sequences are LNHDA and SQIVND (reference sequence). The CDR3 totals 13 residues. Here the CDR3 DNA reads TGTGCCAGTACCAAAGGGGGCAACCAGCCCCAGCATTTT. Its protein is CASTKGGNQPQHF.

This clone was seen a handful of times. This chain uses TRBV18 with TRBJ1-2; D not resolved. V was pared by 1 base and J by 6 bases, with 15 bases between. CDR3 size: 15 residues. Germline-derived CDR1 and CDR2 are KGHSH and LQKENI. CDR3 nucleotide sequence: TGTGCCAGCTCACCACGACGGTCGGAATCCAATGGCTACACCTTC. Translation: CASSPRRSESNGYTF.